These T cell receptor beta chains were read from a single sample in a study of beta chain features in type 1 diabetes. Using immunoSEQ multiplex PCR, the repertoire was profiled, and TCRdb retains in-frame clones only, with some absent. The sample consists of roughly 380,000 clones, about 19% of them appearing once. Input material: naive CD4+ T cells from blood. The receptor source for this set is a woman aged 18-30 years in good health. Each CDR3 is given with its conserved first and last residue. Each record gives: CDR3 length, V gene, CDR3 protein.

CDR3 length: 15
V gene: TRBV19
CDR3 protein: CASSMHRERNQPQHF

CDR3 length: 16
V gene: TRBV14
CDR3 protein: CASSPRRDRVQETQYF

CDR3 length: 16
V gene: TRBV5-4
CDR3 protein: CASSQGLAGVRETQYF

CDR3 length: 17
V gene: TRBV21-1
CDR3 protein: CASSKSVRASGRDTQYF

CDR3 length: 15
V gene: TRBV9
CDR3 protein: CASSVGPRGQETQYF

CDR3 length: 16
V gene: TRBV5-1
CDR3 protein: CASSPPGQGGTDTQYF

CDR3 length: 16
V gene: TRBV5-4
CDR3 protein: CASSQPTSGRLNEQFF

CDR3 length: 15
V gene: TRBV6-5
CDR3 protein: CASSYGAGESNGYTF

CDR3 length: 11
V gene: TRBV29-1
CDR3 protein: CSVESVYGYTF

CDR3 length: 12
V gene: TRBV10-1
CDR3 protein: CASSESREGQYF

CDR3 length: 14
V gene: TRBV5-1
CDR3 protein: CASSRTTGDTEAFF

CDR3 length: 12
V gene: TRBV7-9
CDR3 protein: CASSLVGVRWYF

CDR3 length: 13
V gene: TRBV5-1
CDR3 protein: CASGGQGDTEAFF

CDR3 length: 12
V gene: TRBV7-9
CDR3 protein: CASSLNTGELFF

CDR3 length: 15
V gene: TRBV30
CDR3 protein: CAWSPRSTGGTEAFF

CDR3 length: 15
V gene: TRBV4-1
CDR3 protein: CASSQGHRSDYEQYF

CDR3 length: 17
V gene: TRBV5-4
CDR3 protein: CASSLGGGQGPQETQYF

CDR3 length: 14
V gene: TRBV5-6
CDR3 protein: CASGRLANTETQYF

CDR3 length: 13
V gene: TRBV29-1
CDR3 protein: CSVRDTGYQPQHF

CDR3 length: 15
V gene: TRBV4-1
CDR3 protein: CASSLDSLGNQPQHF

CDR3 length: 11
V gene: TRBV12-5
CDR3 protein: CASGSKETQYF

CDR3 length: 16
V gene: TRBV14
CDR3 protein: CASSHGFGQGRYEQYF

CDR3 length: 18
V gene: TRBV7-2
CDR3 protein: CASSLVSSGGSRWETQYF

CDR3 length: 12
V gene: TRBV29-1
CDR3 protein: CSVGGENQPQHF

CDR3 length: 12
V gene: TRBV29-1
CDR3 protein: CSVGGFNTEAFF

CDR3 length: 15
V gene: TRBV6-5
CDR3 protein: CASSFSGRNYNEQFF

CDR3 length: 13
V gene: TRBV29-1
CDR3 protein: CSVVWGTNYGYTF

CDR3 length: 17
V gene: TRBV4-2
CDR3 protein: CASSQGARGRGRLEAFF

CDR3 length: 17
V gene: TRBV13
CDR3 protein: CASSLGVNSLSGNTIYF

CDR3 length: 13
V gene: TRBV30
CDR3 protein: CAWTRDRGWPQHF

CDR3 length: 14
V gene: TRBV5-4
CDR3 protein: CASSKGLAEYEQYF

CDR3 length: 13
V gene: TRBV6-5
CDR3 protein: CASSMTYQDEQYF

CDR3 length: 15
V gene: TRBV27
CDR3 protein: CASSLFGQGNTEAFF

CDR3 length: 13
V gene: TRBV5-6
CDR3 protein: CASSRHGTLEAFF

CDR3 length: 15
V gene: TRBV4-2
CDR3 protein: CASRPLAGVEYEQYF

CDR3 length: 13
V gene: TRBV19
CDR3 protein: CASSQISNQPQHF

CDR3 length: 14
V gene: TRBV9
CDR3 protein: CASSVATEGRGYTF

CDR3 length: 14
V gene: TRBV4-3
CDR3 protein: CASSRADRDGGYTF

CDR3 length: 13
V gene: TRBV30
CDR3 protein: CAWMAGGNQPQHF

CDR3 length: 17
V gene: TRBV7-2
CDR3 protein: CASSLGLAGGSTDTQYF